This passage covers 5 T cell receptor beta chains from one sample sequenced in a study of blood T cells in healthy people across ages (dated by TCRdb to 2014 to 2015). Library preparation was by 5' RACE. These reads were obtained on an Illumina HiSeq 2500. A second PCR of about 6 to 11 cycles was performed with a sample-barcoded 5' primer and a J-beta primer mix. The raw public reads went through TCRdb reprocessing: fastp at Q25, MiXCR clone calling, in-frame beta chains kept. Each CDR3 protein gets just one entry, which takes the most common genes and DNA from the rows behind it. Recorded for this sample are some 290,000 distinct CDR3 sequences; about 25% of them occurred a single time. The leading ten clones occupy approximately 30% of the sample. The sample was blood. Receptors originate from a woman aged 70-85 years in good health.

The V and J genes are TRBV29-1 and TRBJ2-5; D remains ambiguous. There are 13 residues in the CDR3. Deletions cut 4 bases from V and 5 bases from J, with 14 bases between. Germline V gene sequence: CDR1 SQVTM, CDR2 ANQGSEA. The DNA of the CDR3 is TGCAGCGTTGTAGGGCAGGTAGGGGAGACCCAGTACTTC. This gives the protein CSVVGQVGETQYF.

This clonotype has only a few counts. One end of the junction varies from germline; a read error may be responsible. This chain uses TRBV5-1 with TRBJ2-5; 16 positions agree with TRBD2. The end of the DNA fits TRBJ2-1 better, so the J call may be wrong. The CDR3 has 20 amino acids. Germline V gene lookup returns CDR1 SGHRS and CDR2 YFSETQ. CDR3 in amino acids: CASSLFPGLAGGVSYSEQFF. CDR3 nucleotide sequence: TGCGCCAGCAGTCTTTTCCCGGGACTAGCGGGAGGGGTGTCCTACAGTGAGCAGTTCTTC.

V gene TRBV27 combines with J gene TRBJ2-5; 10 bases line up with TRBD1. The V segment lost 3 bases and the J segment 5 bases; nucleotides outside the gene matches: 9. CDR3 size: 16 residues. From germline, CDR1 is MNHEY and CDR2 SMNVEV (reference sequence). Written as DNA, the CDR3 is TGTGCCAGCAGTTTTAAGGGACAGGGGAAATTGGAGACCCAGTACTTC. Translated, it gives CASSFKGQGKLETQYF.

The chain combines TRBV20-1 with TRBJ2-1; 7 bases are a match to TRBD2. Near its end, the DNA agrees better with TRBJ2-7, so the J call may be wrong. CDR3 length: 14 amino acids. Germline V gene data show CDR1 as DFQATT and CDR2 as SNEGSKA (reference sequence). In DNA, the CDR3 is TGCAGTGCTAGAGAGTCTAGCGGAACCTACGAGCAGTACTTC. Residues: CSARESSGTYEQYF.

This chain uses TRBV6-5 with TRBJ2-7; no clear D gene. The CDR3 contains 14 residues. CDR1 is MNHEY, CDR2 SVGAGI, per germline. V was shortened by 7 bases and J by 2 bases, with 15 bases between the two germline ends. The CDR3 region is CASTQLGPTYEQYF. The CDR3, as DNA: TGTGCCAGCACTCAACTCGGGCCCACCTACGAGCAGTACTTC.